The clone carrying this T cell receptor (beta chain) was counted at least ten times. The data belong to a study of T cells in Graves' hyperthyroidism and ophthalmopathy. The CDR3 covers 14 residues. CDR1 and CDR2 (germline): MDHEN, SYDVKM. The J segment lost 4 bases and the V segment lost 7 bases, leaving 7 bases of the junction unmatched. Each patient was aged 18 to 65 and had newly diagnosed hyperthyroidism of under 2 months' duration. TCR beta CDR3 regions were amplified from RNA transcripts. Initially, a first-round RT-PCR of the TCR CDR3 employed the HTBI primer set. TCRdb re-called the multiplex PCR reads with MiXCR, one entry per CDR3 protein. The sample has about 500,000 distinct CDR3 sequences; 15% to 20% are singletons.

The gene calls are TRBV28 and TRBJ1-2; TRBD1 matches 9 bases. The source material was blood. The origin of this receptor is a woman between 18 and 29 years old with Graves' hyperthyroidism. The CDR3 bases are TGTGCCAGCACTACGACAGGGGGGGGCTATGGCTACACCTTC. Protein: CASTTTGGGYGYTF.